This entry features one TCR beta chain sequence. Its antigen remains undetermined. Base qualities are not recorded, but no much larger clone differs from it by a single base. These data come from a study of cytomegalovirus exposure and HLA in healthy donors (dated by TCRdb to the late 2010s). Turning to the overall study: In an earlier analysis of 587 of the donors, about 270 Gb of sequence data and 95 million to 130 million unique TCR beta sequences from 180 million or so T cells were reported. An early release covering some 640 HLA-typed donors comprised approximately 300 gigabases of sequencing data and approximately 85 million unique TCR sequences. Of the 300 to 500 genotyped donors, roughly 80% were placed in the genetic ancestry cluster associated with self-reported Caucasian donors. The aim of the study was to test whether cataloging public T cell receptors could identify signatures of past pathogen exposure. The study used immunosequencing to profile the T cell repertoires of approximately 630 subjects and linked those repertoires to cytomegalovirus serostatus. Besides the first cohort of 666 subjects, a separate validation cohort made up of 120 or so different subjects was used. To predict cytomegalovirus infection status, the study brought together high-throughput TCR immunosequencing, statistical association of individual TCRs with disease status, and machine learning. In a later analysis, previously published TCR beta repertoires from several hundred donors were re-analyzed and high-resolution HLA genotyping was added so that TCR occurrence patterns could be studied. Rather than drawing on any new phenotypic data, the later analysis identified candidate immune exposures from TCR beta sequences and the way those sequences occurred across donors. To decide whether each TCR beta V gene segment behaved as functional or pseudogenic, an earlier analysis of over 500 of the donors relied on high-throughput TCR beta sequencing. Donor age, sex, ethnicity and CMV serostatus were compiled together with the repertoire data. Genome-wide SNP genotypes for about 60% of the roughly 670 donors were used in a later genetic analysis, which treated that subset as a discovery cohort. Every repertoire in the discovery cohort had been generated on one and the same sequencing platform. Class I and class II HLA loci were covered by the typing at four-digit resolution. Typing coverage differed by locus: A, B, C, DRB1 and DQB1 were typed in roughly 620-630 donors, DQA1 in around 500, DPA1 in some 570, and DPB1 in 450 to 480. Because of strong linkage in the cohort, roughly five DR-DQ haplotypes were treated as single units for association and clustering. Among about 370 genotyped donors of the cohort, an average of around 240,000 unique TCR beta nucleotide sequences was sequenced per donor, of which 15% to 20% were non-productive.

Library prep was done by the immunoSEQ multiplex PCR assay. The multiplex PCR relied on a mix of 60 forward primers for TCR Vbeta segments and 13 reverse primers for TCR Jbeta segments. A multiplex PCR assay on genomic DNA amplified the CDR3 region of rearranged TCR beta genes. On the Illumina HiSeq System, the amplified TCR beta libraries were sequenced as 87-base-pair reads. As for how the authors treated the data: In a later analysis, around 80 million unique TCR beta chains were counted across the roughly 610 repertoires, and approximately 9.9 million of these chains were shared by at least two donors. A nearest-neighbor algorithm error-corrected the raw reads and collapsed the reads into unique sequences, merging closely related sequences to remove PCR and sequencing errors. Alignment of CDR3 sequences to IMGT reference sequences was used to assign V, D and J gene segments. For a sequence to be retained, a match of at least six nucleotides to both a V gene segment and a J gene segment was required. Rearrangements were called productive when the CDR3 lacked stop codons and stayed in frame with V and J; all others were non-productive. Following IMGT convention, CDR3 was defined as the stretch from the second conserved V-encoded cysteine to the conserved J-encoded phenylalanine. In an earlier analysis of approximately 500 of the donors, sequences lacking an unambiguous match to a single V gene segment were excluded. In an earlier analysis of 587 of the donors, a V segment was called functional when productive rearrangements were above 56.7%, and segregating when the standard deviation between donors exceeded 5%. A statistical classification framework was built to diagnose cytomegalovirus status from the catalog of TCR beta chain sequences. V and J gene assignment, in a later analysis, came from comparing TCR nucleotide sequences with IMGT/GENE-DB human TR gene sequences. In a later analysis, CDR3 sequences and most-parsimonious VDJ recombination scenarios were assigned using the TCRdist pipeline. In a later analysis, every TCR beta chain was defined by the combination of its CDR3 amino acid sequence and its V-gene family, and reads without a unique V-gene family were dropped. To address suspected cross-contamination and a sequencing artifact, a later analysis removed roughly 580 highly shared, low-generation-probability nucleotide sequences. In a later analysis, a clonal expansion index for each public chain was calculated from normalized within-repertoire ranks of inferred template counts. A later analysis computed generation probabilities with a VDJ recombination model fitted to out-of-frame rearrangements, and checked the results against IGoR. Hypergeometric tests were used in a later analysis to score TCR-TCR, TCR-HLA and TCR-CMV co-occurrence, with a repertoire-size bias correction applied to the TCR pairs. A later analysis estimated false discovery rates by permuting HLA or CMV assignments 20 times. In a later analysis, co-occurring TCRs were grouped using DBSCAN, and TCRdist sequence similarity was added for clustering within HLA-allele-positive subsets. Co-occurrence clustering excluded repertoires with fewer than 30,000 or more than 120,000 public chains, plus five with anomalous nucleotide sharing. The source is immuneACCESS, and TCRdb retained only in-frame sequences with V and J called. Part of the clones is not carried over; for the studies checked, unresolved V genes explain less than half of this, and the remainder is unexplained. V, J and clone size derive from that table, while D and trimming were established from the DNA sequence. A total of fewer than 250,000 clones appear in this sample, 82% of them only once. The ten most abundant clones make up approximately 6.5% of the sample.

On the study overall, not on this receptor specifically: The classifier was reported to diagnose cytomegalovirus status with high specificity and sensitivity in both the original and validation cohorts. Compared with the approximately 670-donor mean, donors in an Asian-associated ancestry cluster had fewer N-insertions in productive TCRs, according to a later genetic analysis. A later analysis found that TCR association rates varied across HLA loci, with DRB1 alleles showing the most associated TCRs and HLA-C alleles the fewest. Three of the identified cytomegalovirus-associated TCR beta chains were confirmed in vitro to be specific for cytomegalovirus antigens. In the study, around 160 TCR beta chains were listed as associated with cytomegalovirus. In an earlier analysis of around 500 of the donors, most TCR beta V segments appeared in productive rearrangements about 87% or about 30% of the time, broadly matching IMGT annotations. For the cohort, immune exposure information was limited to CMV serostatus. Approximately 16 rarely observed V segments, including chromosome 9 orphons, were excluded from the earlier analysis of several hundred of the donors because counts were too low. Presence/absence analyses assumed roughly uniform sequencing depth across donors, an assumption that may not hold. HLA typing was unavailable for some donors at each locus, so association tests used only the typed subset. At a false discovery rate of 0.05, a later analysis linked about 17,000 TCR beta sequences to specific HLA alleles. In a later genetic analysis, a missense DCLRE1C variant was associated with V-gene and J-gene trimming of TCR beta chains, and the association was replicated in an independent cohort. In a later analysis, HLA-associated TCR beta chains were found to be more clonally expanded and to have lower generation probabilities than equally common non-associated chains. A group of highly shared sequence variants was considered likely to be a technical artifact of the sequencing pipeline. According to the authors, the approach could potentially be generalized to other disease states and immunological phenotypes. Only TCR beta chains were sequenced in this cohort, and the absence of alpha or paired-chain data limited detectable features. Correlated functional status among segregating V segments might be attributable to linkage disequilibrium, but an unknown experimental factor could not be ruled out. In a later analysis, several top co-occurrence clusters were reported to appear linked to parvovirus B19, influenza, CMV and Epstein-Barr virus. A further reported finding was that TCR beta sequences accurately predicted the HLA-A and HLA-B alleles for most subjects in the first cohort. In a later analysis, most CMV-associated TCR beta chains were found to appear HLA-restricted, with HLA associations seemingly driven largely by CMV exposure. When HLA alleles, especially DR and DQ, strongly co-occurred, TCR associations were difficult to assign to individual alleles. Some IMGT-functional V segments, including TRBV6-2 and TRBV6-3, could not be distinguished by the 87-base-pair reads and were therefore excluded. Across donors, most TCR sequences were observed very rarely, whereas some public TCRs were present in many individuals.

Per the germline V gene, MGHRA is the CDR1 and YSYEKL is the CDR2. The V end gives up 1 base and the J end 3 bases, leaving 6 bases in the junction not matched to a gene. Measured from the cysteine to the phenylalanine, the CDR3 is 15 residues long. This entry keeps only the CDR3 DNA: 45 bases, framed from base 1. The cohort comprised fewer than 750 healthy bone marrow donors. At the time of sampling, every cohort member was nominally healthy, though immune exposures that went unrecorded were likely present. The donor was CMV seropositive and belonged to the group of around 300 seropositive cohort members. Each donor provided a peripheral blood sample, and peripheral blood mononuclear cells were used for TCR beta sequencing. The Qiagen DNeasy Blood Extraction Kit was used to extract genomic DNA from the blood cell samples.

The source material was PBMCs. The rearranged chain carries TRBV4-1 and TRBJ2-7; 7 central nucleotides agree with TRBD1. The sequence derives from a man in his forties in good health and CMV-seropositive. The CDR3 sequence is CASSQVSRQGYEQYF. Read as DNA, the sequence is TGCGCCAGCAGCCAAGTATCGCGACAGGGCTACGAGCAGTACTTC.